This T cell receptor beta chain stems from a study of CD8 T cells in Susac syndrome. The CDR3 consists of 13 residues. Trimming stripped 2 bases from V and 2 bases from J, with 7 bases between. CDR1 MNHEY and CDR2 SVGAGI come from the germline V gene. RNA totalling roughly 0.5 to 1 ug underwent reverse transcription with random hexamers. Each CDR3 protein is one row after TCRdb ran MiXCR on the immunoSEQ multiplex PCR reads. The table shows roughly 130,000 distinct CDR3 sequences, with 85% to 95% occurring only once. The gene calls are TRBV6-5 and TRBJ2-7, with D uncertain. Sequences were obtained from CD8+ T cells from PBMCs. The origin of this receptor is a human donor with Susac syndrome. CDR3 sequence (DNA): TGTGCCAGCAGTTACGGATATACCTACGAGCAGTACTTC. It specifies CASSYGYTYEQYF.